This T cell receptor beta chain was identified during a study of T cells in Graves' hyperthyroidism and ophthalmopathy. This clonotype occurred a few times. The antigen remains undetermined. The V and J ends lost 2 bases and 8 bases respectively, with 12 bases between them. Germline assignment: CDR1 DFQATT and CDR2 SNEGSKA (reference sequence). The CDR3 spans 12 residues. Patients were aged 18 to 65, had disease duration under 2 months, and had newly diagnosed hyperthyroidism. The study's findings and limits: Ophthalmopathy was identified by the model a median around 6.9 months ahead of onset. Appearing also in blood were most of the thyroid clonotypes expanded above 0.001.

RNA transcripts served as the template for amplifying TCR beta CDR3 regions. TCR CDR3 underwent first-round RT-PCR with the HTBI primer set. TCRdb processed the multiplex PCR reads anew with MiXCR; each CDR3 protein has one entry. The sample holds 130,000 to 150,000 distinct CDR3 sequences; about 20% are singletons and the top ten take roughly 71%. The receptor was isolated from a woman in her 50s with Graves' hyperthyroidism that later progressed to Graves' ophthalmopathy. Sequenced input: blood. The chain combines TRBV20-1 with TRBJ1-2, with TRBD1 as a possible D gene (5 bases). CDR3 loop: CSARRTEGGYTF. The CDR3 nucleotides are TGCAGTGCTAGACGTACAGAGGGGGGCTACACCTTC.